These T cell receptor beta chains were read from a single sample in a study of blood T cell repertoires in COVID-19. Profiling relied on immunoSEQ multiplex PCR, and the TCRdb table lists in-frame clones only, not all of them. The repertoire consists of about 200,000 clones, with approximately 90% occurring once and the leading ten covering about 1.2%. What was sequenced was PBMCs or T cells enriched from blood (not recorded which). Receptors were obtained from a man younger than 45 who had recovered from COVID-19. Both conserved end residues are part of each CDR3. A D gene is named only where the DNA matches it firmly. The size field is filled for only some rows; it gives once, few, many or a size class.

V gene	D gene	J gene	clone size	CDR3 protein	CDR3 DNA
TRBV30	.	TRBJ1-2	.	CAWTGRTISDGYTF	TGTGCCTGGACTGGGCGGACTATATCGGATGGCTACACCTTC
TRBV6-5	TRBD1	TRBJ1-6	.	CASRPPQGDYSPLHF	TGTGCCAGCAGGCCCCCCCAGGGGGATTATTCACCCCTCCACTTT
TRBV27	.	TRBJ2-3	.	CASQQGPDTQYF	TGTGCCAGCCAACAGGGCCCAGATACGCAGTATTTT
TRBV21-1	.	TRBJ1-2	once	CASSKLGQHYGYTF	TGTGCCAGCAGCAAACTGGGACAGCACTATGGCTACACCTTC
TRBV19	.	TRBJ2-5	.	CASSPHRIQETQYF	TGTGCCAGTAGTCCCCACAGGATACAAGAGACCCAGTACTTC
TRBV29-1	TRBD2	TRBJ2-5	.	CSVPIAGGQETQYF	TGCAGCGTACCGATAGCGGGAGGACAAGAGACCCAGTACTTC
TRBV30	TRBD2	TRBJ2-7	.	CAWSVNGGAGEQYF	TGTGCCTGGAGTGTCAACGGGGGGGCGGGCGAGCAGTACTTC
TRBV15	.	TRBJ2-3	.	CATSRDLGTQYF	TGTGCCACCAGCAGAGATCTCGGTACGCAGTATTTT
TRBV5-1	TRBD1	TRBJ1-1	.	CASSLETRTGGAFF	TGCGCCAGCAGCTTGGAGACCCGGACAGGGGGAGCTTTCTTT
TRBV4-1	.	TRBJ1-6	few	CASSQESDAEALHF	TGCGCCAGCAGCCAAGAAAGCGACGCGGAGGCCCTCCACTTT
TRBV7-9	.	TRBJ1-1	.	CASSLAAGTHTEAFF	TGTGCCAGCAGCTTAGCGGCAGGCACACACACTGAAGCTTTCTTT
TRBV7-8	.	TRBJ1-4	.	CASSPRQTSNEKLFF	TGTGCCAGCAGCCCTCGACAGACGTCTAATGAAAAACTGTTTTTT
TRBV13	.	TRBJ2-1	.	CASSLGRTVNEQFF	TGTGCCAGCAGCTTAGGCCGCACTGTCAATGAGCAGTTCTTC
TRBV19	.	TRBJ1-2	.	CASSITGLSYGYTF	TGTGCCAGTAGTATAACAGGGCTATCCTATGGCTACACCTTC
TRBV29-1	TRBD1	TRBJ1-2	.	CSVPTGYGYTF	TGCAGCGTTCCGACAGGGTATGGCTACACCTTC
TRBV6-2/TRBV6-3	TRBD1	TRBJ1-5	.	CASSSPGQGNKPQHF	TGTGCCAGCAGTTCGCCGGGACAGGGGAATAAGCCCCAGCATTTT
TRBV10-1	TRBD2	TRBJ2-7	.	CASSALLAGDRSYEQYF	TGCGCCAGCAGTGCCCTTTTAGCGGGCGACCGCTCCTACGAGCAGTACTTC
TRBV19	.	TRBJ1-2	once	CASSRETYGYTF	TGTGCCAGTAGTAGGGAGACCTATGGCTACACCTTC
TRBV28	.	TRBJ1-5	.	CASSLTRGDQPQHF	TGTGCCAGCAGTTTAACCCGGGGAGATCAGCCCCAGCATTTT
TRBV14	TRBD2	TRBJ2-7	.	CASSPGLAGEVAYEQYF	TGTGCCAGCAGCCCGGGACTAGCGGGAGAAGTTGCGTACGAGCAGTACTTC
TRBV28	TRBD2	TRBJ2-5	.	CASSLVVGRTGKMETQYF	TGTGCCAGCAGTTTAGTTGTCGGGAGGACGGGGAAGATGGAAACCCAGTACTTC
TRBV19	.	TRBJ2-4	.	CASSIEAGNRNIQYF	TGTGCCAGTAGTATAGAGGCAGGAAACAGAAACATTCAGTACTTC
TRBV2	.	TRBJ1-4	.	CASRDTGSANEKLFF	TGTGCCAGCAGGGACACAGGGTCAGCTAATGAAAAACTGTTTTTT
TRBV6-5	.	TRBJ2-7	.	CASSYGPLTYEQYF	TGTGCCAGCAGTTACGGGCCATTAACCTACGAGCAGTACTTC
TRBV11-2	.	TRBJ1-2	.	CASSPTGGISNGYTF	TGTGCCAGCAGCCCTACGGGAGGGATAAGTAATGGCTACACCTTC
TRBV5-4	.	TRBJ2-7	few	CASSLGGQHYEQYF	TGTGCCAGCAGCTTGGGAGGACAGCACTACGAGCAGTACTTC
TRBV7-6	.	TRBJ2-7	.	CASSLDQGSYEQYF	TGTGCCAGCAGCTTAGATCAGGGGTCCTACGAGCAGTACTTC
TRBV11-2	TRBD1	TRBJ1-3	.	CASSLETGAISGNTIYF	TGTGCCAGCAGCTTAGAGACAGGGGCTATCTCTGGAAACACCATATATTTT
TRBV15	.	TRBJ1-3	.	CATSDDKTDFYSGNTIYF	TGTGCCACCAGCGACGACAAAACGGACTTCTACTCTGGAAACACCATATATTTT
TRBV5-1	.	TRBJ1-2	few	CASSLGRGGYTF	TGCGCCAGCAGCTTGGGCAGGGGCGGCTACACCTTC
TRBV19	.	TRBJ2-3	.	CASRPGVIDTQYF	TGTGCCAGTAGACCAGGGGTGATAGATACGCAGTATTTT
TRBV19	TRBD2	TRBJ2-1	.	CASSIVTGGLAESSYNEQFF	TGTGCCAGTAGTATCGTCACCGGTGGACTAGCGGAGAGCTCCTACAATGAGCAGTTCTTC
TRBV21-1	.	TRBJ2-2	.	CASSRTSNTGELFF	TGTGCCAGCTCCCGGACATCTAACACCGGGGAGCTGTTTTTT
TRBV7-9	TRBD1	TRBJ2-3	few	CASSLGGQQPPDFF	TGTGCCAGCAGCTTAGGGGGACAGCAGCCTCCGGATTTCTTT
TRBV21-1	.	TRBJ2-7	.	CASSIAKGDRATYEQYF	TGTGCCAGCAGCATAGCAAAGGGGGACAGGGCGACCTACGAGCAGTACTTC
TRBV2	.	TRBJ2-1	.	CASSERKVAYNEQFF	TGTGCCAGCAGTGAAAGAAAAGTAGCCTACAATGAGCAGTTCTTC
TRBV27	TRBD2	TRBJ2-1	medium-sized	CASSPLAVLAAYNEQFF	TGTGCCAGCAGTCCTCTGGCGGTACTAGCGGCCTACAATGAGCAGTTCTTC
TRBV10-1	TRBD2	TRBJ2-3	.	CASSTSGGADTQYF	TGCGCCAGCAGCACTAGCGGGGGGGCAGATACGCAGTATTTT
TRBV19	TRBD1	TRBJ1-2	.	CASRGDRVGYTF	TGTGCCAGTAGGGGAGACAGGGTGGGCTACACCTTC
TRBV28	.	TRBJ1-5	once	CASSSASGVAQPQHF	TGTGCCAGCAGTTCGGCCTCAGGGGTAGCTCAGCCCCAGCATTTT
TRBV12-3/TRBV12-4	.	TRBJ2-6	once	CASRDYGANVLTF	TGTGCCAGCAGGGACTATGGGGCCAACGTCCTGACTTTC
TRBV7-2	.	TRBJ2-7	.	CASSPTWREQYF	TGTGCCAGCAGCCCAACGTGGAGGGAGCAGTACTTC
TRBV5-4	TRBD2	TRBJ2-2	.	CASSFGSGSTGELFF	TGTGCCAGCAGCTTCGGTAGCGGGAGCACCGGGGAGCTGTTTTTT
TRBV30	.	TRBJ1-5	.	CAWSVGGGNQPQHF	TGTGCCTGGAGTGTAGGGGGAGGCAATCAGCCCCAGCATTTT
TRBV5-4	.	TRBJ1-2	.	CASSLSETSTYGYTF	TGTGCCAGCAGCTTGAGTGAAACCTCTACTTATGGCTACACCTTC
TRBV30	.	TRBJ2-2	.	CAWSGGHTNTGELFF	TGTGCCTGGAGTGGGGGACACACGAACACCGGGGAGCTGTTTTTT
TRBV3-1/TRBV3-2	TRBD1	TRBJ1-5	.	CASSQGTGGSPTHF	TGTGCCAGCAGCCAAGGGACAGGGGGGTCCCCCACGCATTTT
TRBV4-1	TRBD1	TRBJ2-1	.	CASSQATGFYNEQFF	TGCGCCAGCAGCCAAGCGACAGGGTTCTACAATGAGCAGTTCTTC
TRBV19	.	TRBJ2-3	.	CASSARGGGPTDTQYF	TGTGCCAGTAGTGCACGAGGGGGGGGGCCGACAGATACGCAGTATTTT
TRBV7-9	.	TRBJ1-1	.	CASSLAGRAEAFF	TGTGCCAGCAGCTTAGCTGGGAGGGCTGAAGCTTTCTTT
TRBV24-1	.	TRBJ2-6	.	CATSDPVEGANVLTF	TGTGCCACCAGTGACCCTGTTGAGGGGGCCAACGTCCTGACTTTC
TRBV18	TRBD1	TRBJ2-7	few	CASSPPGQERHEQYF	TGTGCCAGCTCACCACCCGGACAGGAGCGCCACGAGCAGTACTTC
TRBV7-9	.	TRBJ1-1	.	CASSFALLSREAFF	TGTGCCAGCAGCTTTGCCCTCCTCTCCAGGGAAGCTTTCTTT
TRBV27	TRBD1	TRBJ2-2	once	CASSGRTGGATRNTGELFF	TGTGCCAGCAGTGGGAGAACAGGGGGCGCTACAAGGAACACCGGGGAGCTGTTTTTT
TRBV10-3	.	TRBJ1-1	.	CAIKFWGPWNTEAFF	TGTGCCATCAAGTTCTGGGGCCCCTGGAACACTGAAGCTTTCTTT
TRBV2	TRBD1	TRBJ2-5	.	CASSESTGDGETQYF	TGTGCCAGCAGTGAATCGACAGGGGATGGAGAGACCCAGTACTTC
TRBV6-6	.	TRBJ2-7	.	CASSLRDEQYF	TGTGCCAGCAGCTTAAGAGACGAGCAGTACTTC
TRBV7-6	TRBD2	TRBJ2-2	.	CASSSRATSGATGELFF	TGTGCCAGCAGCTCTCGTGCAACTAGCGGGGCCACCGGGGAGCTGTTTTTT
TRBV25-1	TRBD1	TRBJ2-1	.	CASTGTEYNEQFF	TGTGCCAGCACCGGGACAGAGTACAATGAGCAGTTCTTC
TRBV7-7	.	TRBJ2-3	.	CASSLARPGSSTDTQYF	TGTGCCAGCAGCTTAGCGAGGCCTGGGTCTAGCACAGATACGCAGTATTTT